This T cell receptor beta chain was profiled in a study of shared clonotypes between healthy human individuals. Overall study findings and caveats: Estimated clonotype richness was generally higher in naive than memory subsets.

Per germline, CDR1 MNHNY and CDR2 SVGAGI (reference sequence). The CDR3 spans 11 residues. With 3 bases removed from V and 5 bases from J, the gap between germline ends came to 4 bases. Note on this clone: The antigen remains undetermined.

Naive CD45RA+ and memory CD45RA-negative subsets were split from CD4+ cells. Samples underwent the assay at deep level. The data were produced by immunoSEQ multiplex PCR, yet TCRdb's version contains in-frame clones alone and is incomplete. The sample lists over 1.4 million clones; approximately 97% were seen once. The rearrangement uses TRBV6-6 and TRBJ1-1; D call uncertain. Specimen: naive CD4+ T cells sorted from blood. Sample subset: CD45RA+ positively selected. The origin of this receptor is a man aged 25 to 45 in good health. The CDR3 nucleotides are TGTGCCAGCAGTTATACGACTGAAGCTTTCTTT. Amino acid sequence: CASSYTTEAFF.